This entry describes one T cell receptor (beta chain). What it binds is unknown. TCRdb reprocessed the 5' RACE reads via MiXCR and lists one record per CDR3 protein. The profile shows 55,000 to 80,000 distinct CDR3 sequences, around 10% of them singletons. The data originate from a study of early T cells in non-severe SARS-CoV-2 infection. Overall study findings and caveats: Comparison of clonotypes with VDJdb favored anti-spike CD8 responses while missing private and CD4 specificities.

Trimming pared 7 bases from V and 2 bases from J, leaving 15 bases between. This CDR3 comprises 14 residues. The material sequenced was whole blood. The chain employs TRBV12-3 or TRBV12-4 and TRBJ2-7; no clear D gene. This TCR derives from an adult who was a healthcare worker with PCR-confirmed SARS-CoV-2 infection or an uninfected control (not recorded which). The DNA of the CDR3 is TGTGCCAGCACCCGTTCCGGCAAAACCTACGAGCAGTACTTC. Its translation is CASTRSGKTYEQYF.